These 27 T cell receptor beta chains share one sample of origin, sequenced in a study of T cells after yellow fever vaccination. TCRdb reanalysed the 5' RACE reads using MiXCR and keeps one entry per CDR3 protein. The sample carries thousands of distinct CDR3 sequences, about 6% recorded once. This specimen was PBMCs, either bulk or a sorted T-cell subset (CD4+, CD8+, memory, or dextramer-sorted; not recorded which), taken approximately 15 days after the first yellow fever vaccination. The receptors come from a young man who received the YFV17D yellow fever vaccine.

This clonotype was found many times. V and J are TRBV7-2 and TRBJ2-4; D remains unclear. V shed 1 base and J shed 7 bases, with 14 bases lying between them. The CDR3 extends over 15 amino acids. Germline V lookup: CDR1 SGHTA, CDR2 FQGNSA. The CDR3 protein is CASSLVVSQINIQYF. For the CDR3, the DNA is TGTGCCAGCAGCTTAGTTGTGTCCCAGATTAACATTCAGTACTTC.

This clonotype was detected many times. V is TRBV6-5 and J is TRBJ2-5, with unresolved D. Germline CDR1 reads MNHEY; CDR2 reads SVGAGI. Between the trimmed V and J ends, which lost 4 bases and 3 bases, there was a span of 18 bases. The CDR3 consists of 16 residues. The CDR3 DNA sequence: TGTGCCAGCAGTTCCCACCAGAGGTTGTTTGAAGAGACCCAGTACTTC. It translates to CASSSHQRLFEETQYF.

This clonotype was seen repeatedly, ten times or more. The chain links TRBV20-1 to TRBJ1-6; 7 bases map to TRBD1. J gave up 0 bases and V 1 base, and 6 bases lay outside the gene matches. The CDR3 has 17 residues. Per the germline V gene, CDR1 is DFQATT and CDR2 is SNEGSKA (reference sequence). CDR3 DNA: TGCAGTGCTAGAGCCTTACAGGGGAGCTCCTATAATTCACCCCTCCACTTT. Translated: CSARALQGSSYNSPLHF.

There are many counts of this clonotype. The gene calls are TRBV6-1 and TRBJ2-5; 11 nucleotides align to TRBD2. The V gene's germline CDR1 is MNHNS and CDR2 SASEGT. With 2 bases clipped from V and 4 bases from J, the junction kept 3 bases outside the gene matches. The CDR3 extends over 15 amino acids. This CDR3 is CASSELAGGPETQYF. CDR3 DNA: TGTGCCAGCAGTGAATTAGCGGGGGGGCCAGAGACCCAGTACTTC.

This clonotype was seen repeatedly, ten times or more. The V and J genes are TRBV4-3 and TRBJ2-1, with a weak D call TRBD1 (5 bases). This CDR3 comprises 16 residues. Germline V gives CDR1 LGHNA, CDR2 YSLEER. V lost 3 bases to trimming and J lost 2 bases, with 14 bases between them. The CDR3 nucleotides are TGCGCCAGCAGCCAGACCCCGCAGGGTACCTACAATGAGCAGTTCTTC. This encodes CASSQTPQGTYNEQFF.

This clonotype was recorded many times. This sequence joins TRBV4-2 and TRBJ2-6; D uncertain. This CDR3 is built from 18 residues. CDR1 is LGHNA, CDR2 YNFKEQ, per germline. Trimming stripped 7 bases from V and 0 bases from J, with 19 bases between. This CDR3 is CASTLWPNPNSGANVLTF. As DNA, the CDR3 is TGTGCCAGCACCCTCTGGCCGAACCCCAACTCTGGGGCCAACGTCCTGACTTTC.

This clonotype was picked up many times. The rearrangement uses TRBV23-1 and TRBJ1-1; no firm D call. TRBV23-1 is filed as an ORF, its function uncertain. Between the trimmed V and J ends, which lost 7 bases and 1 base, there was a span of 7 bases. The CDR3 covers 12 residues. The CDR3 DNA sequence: TGCGCCAGCATTCCCAGGAACACTGAAGCTTTCTTT. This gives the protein CASIPRNTEAFF.

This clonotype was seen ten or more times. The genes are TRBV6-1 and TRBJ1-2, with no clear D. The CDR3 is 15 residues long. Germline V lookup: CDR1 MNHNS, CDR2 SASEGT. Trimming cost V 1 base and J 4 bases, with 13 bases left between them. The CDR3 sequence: CASSEVPGSLYGYTF. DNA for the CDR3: TGTGCCAGCAGTGAAGTCCCCGGCAGCCTCTATGGCTACACCTTC.

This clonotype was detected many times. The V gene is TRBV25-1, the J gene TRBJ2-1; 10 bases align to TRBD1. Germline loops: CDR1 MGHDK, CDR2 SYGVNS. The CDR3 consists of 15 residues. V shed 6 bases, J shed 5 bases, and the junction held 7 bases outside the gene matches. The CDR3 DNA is TGTGCCAGCAGGAATTATGGGACAGGGGACAATGAGCAGTTCTTC. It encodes CASRNYGTGDNEQFF.

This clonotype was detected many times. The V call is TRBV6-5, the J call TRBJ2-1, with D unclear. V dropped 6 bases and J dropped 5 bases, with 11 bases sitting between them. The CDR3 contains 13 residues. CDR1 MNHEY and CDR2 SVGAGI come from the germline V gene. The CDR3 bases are TGTGCCAGCAGCATGACACCCAACAATGAGCAGTTCTTC. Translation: CASSMTPNNEQFF.

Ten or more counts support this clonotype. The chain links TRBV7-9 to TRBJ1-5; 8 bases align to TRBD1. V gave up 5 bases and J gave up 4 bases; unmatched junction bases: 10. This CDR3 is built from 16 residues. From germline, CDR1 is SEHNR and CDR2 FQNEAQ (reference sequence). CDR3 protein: CASSTGTGPNNQPQHF. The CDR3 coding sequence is TGTGCCAGCAGCACAGGGACAGGTCCAAATAATCAGCCCCAGCATTTT.

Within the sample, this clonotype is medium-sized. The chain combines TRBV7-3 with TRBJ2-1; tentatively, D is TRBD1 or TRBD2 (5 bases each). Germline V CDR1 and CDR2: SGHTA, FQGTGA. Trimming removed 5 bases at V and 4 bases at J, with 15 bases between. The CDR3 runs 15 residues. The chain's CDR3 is CASSRGASGYNEQFF. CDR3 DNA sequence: TGTGCCAGCAGCCGAGGGGCCTCCGGGTACAATGAGCAGTTCTTC.

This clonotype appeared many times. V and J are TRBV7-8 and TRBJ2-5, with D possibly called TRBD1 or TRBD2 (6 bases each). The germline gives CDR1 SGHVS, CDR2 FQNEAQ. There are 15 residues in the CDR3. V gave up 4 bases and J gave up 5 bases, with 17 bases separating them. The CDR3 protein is CASSSLGGSGETQYF. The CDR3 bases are TGTGCCAGCAGCTCCCTGGGGGGCAGCGGGGAGACCCAGTACTTC.

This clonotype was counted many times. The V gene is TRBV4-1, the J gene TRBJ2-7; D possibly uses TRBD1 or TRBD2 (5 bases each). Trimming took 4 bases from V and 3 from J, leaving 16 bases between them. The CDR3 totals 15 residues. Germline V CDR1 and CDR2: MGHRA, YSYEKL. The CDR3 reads CASSRTPGPLYEQYF. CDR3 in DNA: TGCGCCAGCAGCCGAACACCGGGACCCCTCTACGAGCAGTACTTC.

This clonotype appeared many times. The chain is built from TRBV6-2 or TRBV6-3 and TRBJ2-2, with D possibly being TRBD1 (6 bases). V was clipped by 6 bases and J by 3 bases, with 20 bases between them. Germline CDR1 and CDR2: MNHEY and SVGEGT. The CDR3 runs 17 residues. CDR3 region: CASRRPGPTGYTGELFF. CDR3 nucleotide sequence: TGTGCCAGCAGACGTCCCGGACCTACAGGGTACACCGGGGAGCTGTTTTTT.

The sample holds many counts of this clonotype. The CDR3 spells CASSIGGGGHTGELFF. The DNA for the CDR3 is TGTGCCAGTAGTATAGGGGGAGGGGGCCACACCGGGGAGCTGTTTTTT. The chain uses TRBV19 and TRBJ2-2; the D call may be TRBD1 or TRBD2 (7 bases each). CDR3 length: 16 residues. The germline gives CDR1 LNHDA, CDR2 SQIVND (reference sequence). Trimming pared 1 base from V and 3 bases from J, leaving 12 bases between.

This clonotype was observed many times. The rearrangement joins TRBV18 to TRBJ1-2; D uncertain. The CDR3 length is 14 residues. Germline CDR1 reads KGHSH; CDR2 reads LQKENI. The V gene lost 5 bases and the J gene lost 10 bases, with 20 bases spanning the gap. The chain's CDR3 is CASSAVEGLEDYTF. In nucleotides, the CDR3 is TGTGCCAGCTCAGCGGTAGAGGGATTGGAGGACTACACCTTC. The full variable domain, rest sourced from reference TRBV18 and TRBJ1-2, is NAGVMQNPRHLVRRRGQEARLRCSPMKGHSHVYWYRQLPEEGLKFMVYLQKENIIDESGMPKERFSAEFPKEGPSILRIQQVVRGDSAAYFCASSAVEGLEDYTFGSGTRLTVV.

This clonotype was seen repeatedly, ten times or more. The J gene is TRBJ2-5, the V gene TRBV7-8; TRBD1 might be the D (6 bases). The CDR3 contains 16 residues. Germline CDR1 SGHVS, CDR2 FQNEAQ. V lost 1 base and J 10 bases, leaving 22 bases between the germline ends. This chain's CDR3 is CASSLGPPPVGGGQYF. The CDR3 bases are TGTGCCAGCAGCTTAGGGCCCCCACCCGTTGGGGGCGGCCAGTACTTC.

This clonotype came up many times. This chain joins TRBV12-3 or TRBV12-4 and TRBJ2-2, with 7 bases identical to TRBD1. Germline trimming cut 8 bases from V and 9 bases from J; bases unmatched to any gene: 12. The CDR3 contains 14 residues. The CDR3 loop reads CASASGTALRELFF. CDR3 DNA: TGTGCCAGCGCGTCCGGGACAGCCTTGCGGGAGCTGTTTTTT.

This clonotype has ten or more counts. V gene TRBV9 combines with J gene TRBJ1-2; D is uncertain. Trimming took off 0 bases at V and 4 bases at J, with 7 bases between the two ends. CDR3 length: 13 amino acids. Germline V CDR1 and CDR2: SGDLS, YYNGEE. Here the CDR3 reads CASSVDSAYGYTF. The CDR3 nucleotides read TGTGCCAGCAGCGTAGATAGCGCCTATGGCTACACCTTC.

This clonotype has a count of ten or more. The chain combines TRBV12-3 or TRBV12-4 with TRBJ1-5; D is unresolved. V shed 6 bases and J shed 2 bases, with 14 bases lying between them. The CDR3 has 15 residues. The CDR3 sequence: CASSHTTSRNQPQHF. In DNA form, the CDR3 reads TGTGCCAGCAGCCATACAACCTCCCGCAATCAGCCCCAGCATTTT.

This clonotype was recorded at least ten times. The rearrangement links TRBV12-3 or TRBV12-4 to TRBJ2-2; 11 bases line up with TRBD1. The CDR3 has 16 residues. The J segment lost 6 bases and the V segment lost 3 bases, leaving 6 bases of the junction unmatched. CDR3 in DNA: TGTGCCAGCAGTTTTCCCGGACAGGGGGCTGCCGGGGAGCTGTTTTTT. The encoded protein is CASSFPGQGAAGELFF.

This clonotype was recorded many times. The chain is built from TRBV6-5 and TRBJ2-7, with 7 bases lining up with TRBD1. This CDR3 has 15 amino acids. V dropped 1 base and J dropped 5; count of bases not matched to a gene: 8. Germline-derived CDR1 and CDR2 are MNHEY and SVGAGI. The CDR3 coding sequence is TGTGCCAGCAGTTACTTAGGGGGCGCTTTTGACGAGCAGTACGTC. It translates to CASSYLGGAFDEQYV.

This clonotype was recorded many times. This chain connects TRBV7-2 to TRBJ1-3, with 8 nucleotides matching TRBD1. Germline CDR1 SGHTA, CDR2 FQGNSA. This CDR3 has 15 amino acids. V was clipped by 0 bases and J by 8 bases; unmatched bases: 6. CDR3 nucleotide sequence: TGTGCCAGCAGCTTAGCGCGGACAGGGTTGGACACCATATATTTT. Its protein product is CASSLARTGLDTIYF.

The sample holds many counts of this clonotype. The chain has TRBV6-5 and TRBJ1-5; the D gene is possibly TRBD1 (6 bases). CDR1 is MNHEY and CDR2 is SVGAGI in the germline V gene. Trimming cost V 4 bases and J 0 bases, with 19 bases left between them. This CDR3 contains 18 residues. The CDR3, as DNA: TGTGCCAGCAGTTGGTCCCTGAGGGGGGAGGTTAGCAATCAGCCCCAGCATTTT. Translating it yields CASSWSLRGEVSNQPQHF.

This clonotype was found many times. The DNA of the CDR3 is TGCGCCAGCAGCTTACGGGGTTACGAGCAGTACGTC. The encoded protein is CASSLRGYEQYV. This chain uses TRBV5-1 with TRBJ2-7; weak D call: TRBD2 (5 bases). The germline gives CDR1 SGHRS, CDR2 YFSETQ. The V and J ends lost 2 bases and 4 bases respectively, with 7 bases between them. CDR3 length: 12 amino acids.

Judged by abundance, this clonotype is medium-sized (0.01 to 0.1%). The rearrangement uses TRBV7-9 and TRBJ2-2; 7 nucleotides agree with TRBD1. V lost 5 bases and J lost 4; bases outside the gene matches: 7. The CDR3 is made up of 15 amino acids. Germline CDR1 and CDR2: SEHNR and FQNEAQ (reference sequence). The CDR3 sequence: CASSIPGQPTGELFF. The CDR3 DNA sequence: TGTGCCAGCAGCATCCCGGGACAGCCCACCGGGGAGCTGTTTTTT.